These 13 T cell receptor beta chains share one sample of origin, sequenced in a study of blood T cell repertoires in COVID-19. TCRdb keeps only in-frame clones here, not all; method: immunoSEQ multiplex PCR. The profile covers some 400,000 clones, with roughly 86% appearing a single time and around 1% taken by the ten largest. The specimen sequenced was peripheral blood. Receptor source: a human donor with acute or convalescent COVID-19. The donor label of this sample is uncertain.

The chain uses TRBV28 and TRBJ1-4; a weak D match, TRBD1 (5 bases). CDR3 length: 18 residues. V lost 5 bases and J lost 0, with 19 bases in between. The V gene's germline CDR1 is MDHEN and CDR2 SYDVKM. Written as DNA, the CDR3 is TGTGCCAGCAGTCCCGCGATTGTTACAGGCGCAACTAATGAAAAACTGTTTTTT. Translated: CASSPAIVTGATNEKLFF.

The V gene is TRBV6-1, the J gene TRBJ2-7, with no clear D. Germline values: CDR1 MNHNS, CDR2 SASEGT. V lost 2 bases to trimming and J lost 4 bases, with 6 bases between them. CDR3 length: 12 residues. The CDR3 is CASSELLYEQYF. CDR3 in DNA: TGTGCCAGCAGTGAACTCCTTTACGAGCAGTACTTC.

In nucleotides, the CDR3 is TGTGCCTGGACCCGGGGACAGAATCAGCCCCAGCATTTT. Translating it yields CAWTRGQNQPQHF. J is TRBJ1-5 and V is TRBV30; 7 bases fit TRBD1. In germline, CDR1 is GTSNPN, CDR2 SVGIG (reference sequence). Trimming took 4 bases from V and 4 from J; bases not matched to a gene: 4. The CDR3 sequence is 13 residues long.

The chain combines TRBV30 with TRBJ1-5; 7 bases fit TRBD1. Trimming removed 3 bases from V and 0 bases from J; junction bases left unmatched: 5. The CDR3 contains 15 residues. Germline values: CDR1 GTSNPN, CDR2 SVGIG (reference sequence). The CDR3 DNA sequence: TGTGCCTGGAGGGACAGGAGAAATAGCAATCAGCCCCAGCATTTT. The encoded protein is CAWRDRRNSNQPQHF.

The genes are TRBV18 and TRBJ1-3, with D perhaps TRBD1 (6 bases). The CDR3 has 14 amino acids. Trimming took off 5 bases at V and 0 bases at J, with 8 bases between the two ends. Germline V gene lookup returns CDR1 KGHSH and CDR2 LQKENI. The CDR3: CASSMDSSGNTIYF. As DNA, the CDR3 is TGTGCCAGCTCAATGGACAGCTCTGGAAACACCATATATTTT.

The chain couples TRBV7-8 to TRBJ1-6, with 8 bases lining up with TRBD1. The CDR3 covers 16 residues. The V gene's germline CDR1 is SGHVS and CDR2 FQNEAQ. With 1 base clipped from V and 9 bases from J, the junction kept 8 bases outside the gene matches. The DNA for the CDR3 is TGTGCCAGCAGCTTAGAGGTCAGGGGGCCAGGTTCACCCCTCCACTTT. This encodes CASSLEVRGPGSPLHF. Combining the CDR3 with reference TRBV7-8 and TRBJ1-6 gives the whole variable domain GAGVSQSPRYKVAKRGQDVALRCDPISGHVSLFWYQQALGQGPEFLTYFQNEAQLDKSGLPSDRFFAERPEGSVSTLKIQRTQQEDSAVYLCASSLEVRGPGSPLHFGNGTRLTVT.

The CDR3 coding sequence is TGCAGCGTCCTAGCGGATTGGAGGGAGGAGACCCAGTACTTC. Translated: CSVLADWREETQYF. The chain couples TRBV29-1 to TRBJ2-5; 7 bases agree with TRBD2. CDR3 length: 14 residues. V was pared by 6 bases and J by 5 bases, with 12 bases of the junction left unmatched. Germline assignment: CDR1 SQVTM and CDR2 ANQGSEA.

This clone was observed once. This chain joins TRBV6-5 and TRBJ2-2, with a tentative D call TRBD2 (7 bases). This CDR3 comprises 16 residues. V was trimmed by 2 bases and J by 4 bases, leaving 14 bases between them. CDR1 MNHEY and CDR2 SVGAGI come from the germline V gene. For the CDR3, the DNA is TGTGCCAGCAGTTACGAGGGAGGGGGGCTCACCGGGGAGCTGTTTTTT. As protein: CASSYEGGGLTGELFF.

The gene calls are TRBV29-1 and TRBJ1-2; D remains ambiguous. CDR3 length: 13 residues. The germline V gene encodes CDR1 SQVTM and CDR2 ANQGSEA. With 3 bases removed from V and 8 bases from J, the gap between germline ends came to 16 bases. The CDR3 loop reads CSVDSDERRGYTF. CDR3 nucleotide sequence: TGCAGCGTTGACAGTGACGAGCGGAGGGGCTACACCTTC.

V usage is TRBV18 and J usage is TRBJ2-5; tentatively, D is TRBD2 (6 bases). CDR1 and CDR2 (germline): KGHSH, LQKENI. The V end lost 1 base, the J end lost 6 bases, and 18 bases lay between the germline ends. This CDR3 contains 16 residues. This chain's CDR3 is CASSPRTVRESKTQYF. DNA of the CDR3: TGTGCCAGCTCACCACGAACCGTGCGGGAATCTAAGACCCAGTACTTC. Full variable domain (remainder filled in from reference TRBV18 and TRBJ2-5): NAGVMQNPRHLVRRRGQEARLRCSPMKGHSHVYWYRQLPEEGLKFMVYLQKENIIDESGMPKERFSAEFPKEGPSILRIQQVVRGDSAAYFCASSPRTVRESKTQYFGPGTRLLVL.

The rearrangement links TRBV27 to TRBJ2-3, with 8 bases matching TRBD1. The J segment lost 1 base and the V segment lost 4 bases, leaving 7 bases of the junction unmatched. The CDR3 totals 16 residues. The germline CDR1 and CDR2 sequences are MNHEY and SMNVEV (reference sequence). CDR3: CASSSPQGAGTDTQYF. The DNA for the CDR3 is TGTGCCAGCAGTTCGCCTCAGGGGGCTGGCACAGATACGCAGTATTTT.

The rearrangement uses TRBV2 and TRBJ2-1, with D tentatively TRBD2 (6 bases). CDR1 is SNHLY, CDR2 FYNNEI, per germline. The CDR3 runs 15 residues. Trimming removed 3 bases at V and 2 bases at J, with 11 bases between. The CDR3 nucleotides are TGTGCCAGCAGTGATCGACTAGTAACCTACAATGAGCAGTTCTTC. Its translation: CASSDRLVTYNEQFF.

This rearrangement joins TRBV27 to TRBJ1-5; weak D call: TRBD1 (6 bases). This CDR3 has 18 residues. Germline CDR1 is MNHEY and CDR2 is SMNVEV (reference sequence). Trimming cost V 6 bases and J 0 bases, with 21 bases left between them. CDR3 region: CASSFFLDRLYSNQPQHF. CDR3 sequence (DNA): TGTGCCAGCAGCTTCTTTTTAGACAGGCTATATAGCAATCAGCCCCAGCATTTT.